These 14 T cell receptor beta chains share one sample of origin, sequenced in a study of tumor and adjacent non-tumor tissue in lung cancer. Three rounds of nested PCR, following a modified ARM-PCR protocol, produced the TCRbeta library. TCRdb analysed the multiplex PCR reads with MiXCR anew, one entry per CDR3 protein. This table has 60,000 to 80,000 distinct CDR3 sequences, around 70% appearing once. No cell sorting was done before RNA was extracted from the tissue. The normal lung tissue was taken more than 3 cm from the tumor edge. Sequencing was performed on distant non-tumor lung tissue. The receptors shown here come from a woman aged 50 to 60 with non-small cell lung cancer.

In the case of this clonotype: The conserved closing phenylalanine or tryptophan is absent in this CDR3, likely reflecting a read error. The V and J genes are TRBV20-1 and TRBJ1-1, with a weak D call TRBD1 (5 bases). This CDR3 spans 18 amino acids. V was clipped by 4 bases and J by 0 bases, with 24 bases between them. Germline assignment: CDR1 DFQATT and CDR2 SNEGSKA (reference sequence). CDR3 nucleotide sequence: TGCAGTGCTAAAAGGGGCCTTCGGGTGACACCCTTGAACACTGAAGCTTTCCTT. Residues: CSAKRGLRVTPLNTEAFL.

This clonotype has a single count. The junction does not match germline at one end; this may be a read error. This sequence joins TRBV29-1 and TRBJ2-1, with D possibly TRBD1 on 6 matching bases. CDR1 and CDR2 (germline): SQVTM, ANQGSEA. CDR3 length: 13 residues. CDR3 sequence reads: CGVEGDGLNEQFF. The CDR3 DNA is TGCGGCGTTGAGGGGGATGGACTCAATGAGCAGTTCTTC.

Details on this clonotype: A read error may be the cause here, since a much bigger clone is one base away. V gene TRBV4-3 combines with J gene TRBJ2-7; TRBD2 matches 8 bases. The CDR3 is 16 residues long. The germline V gene has CDR1 LGHNA and CDR2 YSLEER. The CDR3 region is CASNQEIAGISYEQYF. CDR3 sequence (DNA): TGCGCCAGCAACCAAGAAATAGCGGGGATCTCCTACGAGCAGTACTTC.

This clonotype was observed many times. The chain combines TRBV6-2 or TRBV6-3 with TRBJ2-3; D is perhaps TRBD2 (6 bases). This CDR3 has 15 amino acids. From germline, CDR1 is MNHEY and CDR2 SVGEGT. V was shortened by 7 bases and J by 3 bases, with 17 bases between the two germline ends. Here the CDR3 reads CASIESLARTDTQYF. CDR3 coding DNA: TGTGCCAGCATTGAGAGTCTAGCGAGAACAGATACGCAGTATTTT.

The table lists this clonotype with a few counts. The CDR3 here is CASSSTLPRPYEQYF. As DNA, the CDR3 is TGTGCCAGCAGTTCGACATTACCAAGACCCTACGAGCAGTACTTC. This chain joins TRBV28 and TRBJ2-7; no reliable D call. V was shortened by 4 bases and J by 2 bases, with 15 bases between the two germline ends. Germline assignment: CDR1 MDHEN and CDR2 SYDVKM. The CDR3 extends over 15 amino acids.

The chain has TRBV28 and TRBJ2-7; D perhaps matches TRBD1 (6 bases). V was pared by 4 bases and J by 1 base, with 14 bases between. CDR3 size: 15 residues. Germline CDR1 MDHEN, CDR2 SYDVKM. CDR3 bases: TGTGCCAGCAGTTCACCCGGACAGCTATCCTACGAGCAGTACTTC. Residues: CASSSPGQLSYEQYF.

In this sample, this clonotype turned up once. Here the CDR3 omits its conserved ending phenylalanine or tryptophan, so a read error is the likely source. The chain is built from TRBV12-3 or TRBV12-4 and TRBJ2-2, with 14 nucleotides matching TRBD2. CDR3 length equals 15 residues. With V trimmed by 7 bases and J by 6 bases, 4 bases remained unmatched. This CDR3 reads CASTGTSGSAGELFS. CDR3 nucleotide sequence: TGTGCCAGCACCGGGACTAGCGGGAGCGCCGGGGAGCTGTTTTCT.

Notes on this clonotype: This may be a read error: a much more frequent sequence differs by one nucleotide. V is TRBV4-2 and J is TRBJ2-2; TRBD2 might be the D (5 bases). Germline loops: CDR1 LGHNA, CDR2 YNFKEQ. Trimming shortened V by 2 bases and J by 4 bases, and 11 bases separated the two germline ends. This CDR3 has 15 amino acids. The DNA for the CDR3 is TGTGCCAGCAGCCAATCATGCGGGCCCACCGGGGAGCTGTTTTTT. It is translated as CASSQSCGPTGELFF.

Comments on this clonotype: Given a much more abundant clone one base away, this may be a read error. J is TRBJ2-5 and V is TRBV28, with D tentatively TRBD2 (5 bases). The V end lost 6 bases, the J end lost 5 bases, and 25 bases lay between the germline ends. CDR3 length: 17 amino acids. Germline V gives CDR1 MDHEN, CDR2 SYDVKM. In DNA form, the CDR3 reads TGTGCCAGCAGCGTTGGCTGGGTCCTTCCGGGAAGGGAGACCCAGTACTTC. Encoded protein: CASSVGWVLPGRETQYF.

For this clonotype: This may arise from a read error, as a much more abundant clone is one base away. The J gene is TRBJ2-1, the V gene TRBV4-1; either TRBD1 or TRBD2 may fit D (5 bases each). CDR1 and CDR2 from the germline V gene are MGHRA and YSYEKL. The CDR3 spans 17 residues. In nucleotides, the CDR3 is TGCACCAGCAGCCAAGCTAGCCAAGGGACCGGAGGCAATGAGCAGTTCTTC. Translating gives CTSSQASQGTGGNEQFF.

This clonotype was detected once. An end of the junction differs from the germline gene, which may be a read error. The chain links TRBV6-5 to TRBJ2-7; no reliable D call. This CDR3 is 16 amino acids long. Germline lookup yields CDR1 MNHEY and CDR2 SVGAGI. CDR3 residues: CASSYSKGSFTYELYF. CDR3 in DNA: TGTGCCAGCAGTTATTCTAAGGGTTCCTTTACCTACGAGCTGTACTTC.

The chain is built from TRBV10-3 and TRBJ2-1, with a tentative D call TRBD1 (6 bases). CDR1 and CDR2 from the germline V gene are ENHRY and SYGVKD. The CDR3 sequence is 12 residues long. Trimming removed 6 bases from V and 15 bases from J, with 18 bases in between. CDR3 loop: CAIRGTSDVRFF. The CDR3 nucleotides are TGTGCCATCAGGGGGACAAGCGATGTGCGGTTCTTC.

V usage is TRBV5-1 and J usage is TRBJ2-7; D remains unclear. V lost 4 bases, J lost 2 bases, and 4 bases lay in between. There are 11 residues in the CDR3. Looked up from germline, CDR1 is SGHRS and CDR2 is YFSETQ. The CDR3 bases are TGCGCCAGCAGCGCAACCTACGAGCAGTACTTC. Protein: CASSATYEQYF.

A word on this clonotype: Given a much more abundant clone one base away, this may be a read error. This rearrangement joins TRBV7-8 to TRBJ1-1, with unresolved D. The CDR3 has 14 amino acids. Germline loops: CDR1 SGHVS, CDR2 FQNEAQ. The CDR3 sequence: CVSSLMESNTEAFF. CDR3 sequence (DNA): TGTGTCAGCAGCTTAATGGAATCGAACACTGAAGCTTTCTTT.